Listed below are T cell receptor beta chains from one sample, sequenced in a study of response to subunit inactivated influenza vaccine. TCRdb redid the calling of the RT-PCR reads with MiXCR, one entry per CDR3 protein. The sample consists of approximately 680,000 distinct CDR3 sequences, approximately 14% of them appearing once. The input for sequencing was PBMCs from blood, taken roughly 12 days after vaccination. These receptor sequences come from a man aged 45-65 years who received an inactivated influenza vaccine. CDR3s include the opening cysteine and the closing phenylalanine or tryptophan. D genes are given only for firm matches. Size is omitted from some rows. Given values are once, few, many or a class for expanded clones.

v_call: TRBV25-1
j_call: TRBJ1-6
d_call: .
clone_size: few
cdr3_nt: TGTGCCAGCAGTGTTCAGGGAACCCTATCACCCCTCCACTTT
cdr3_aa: CASSVQGTLSPLHF

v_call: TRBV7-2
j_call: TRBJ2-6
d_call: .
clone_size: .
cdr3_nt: TGTGCCAGCACCCTAGGGCGGTTCTCTGGGGCCAACGTCCTGACTTTC
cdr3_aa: CASTLGRFSGANVLTF

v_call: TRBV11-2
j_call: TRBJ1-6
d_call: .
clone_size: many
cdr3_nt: TGTGCCAGCAGCTTAGTCTCCGGGCCGCGTCACCCACCCCTCCACTTT
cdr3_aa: CASSLVSGPRHPPLHF

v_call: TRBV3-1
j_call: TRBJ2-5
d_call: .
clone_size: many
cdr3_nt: TGTGCGGCAGGAGGTGGAAAAGAGACCCAGTACTTC
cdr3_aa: CAAGGGKETQYF

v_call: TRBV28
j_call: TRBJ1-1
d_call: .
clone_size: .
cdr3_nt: TGTGCCAGCGGCTTGCTTAACACTGAAGCTTTCTTT
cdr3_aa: CASGLLNTEAFF

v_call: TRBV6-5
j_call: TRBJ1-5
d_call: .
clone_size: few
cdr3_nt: TGTGCCAGCAGTTACCTTTCGGGGCAGCCCCAGCATTTT
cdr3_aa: CASSYLSGQPQHF

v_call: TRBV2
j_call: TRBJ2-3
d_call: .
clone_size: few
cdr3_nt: TGTGCCAGCGTTAGGGATTCCCCACTCTCTGATACGCAGTATTTT
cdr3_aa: CASVRDSPLSDTQYF

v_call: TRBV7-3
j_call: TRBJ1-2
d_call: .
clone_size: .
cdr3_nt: TGTGCCCCAATAGGGGACCTCTATGGCTACACCTTC
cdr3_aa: CAPIGDLYGYTF

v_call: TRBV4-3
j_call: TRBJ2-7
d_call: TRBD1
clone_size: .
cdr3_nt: TGCGCCAGCAGCCAAGCTTGGACAGGGACCTACGAGCAGTACTTC
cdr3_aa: CASSQAWTGTYEQYF

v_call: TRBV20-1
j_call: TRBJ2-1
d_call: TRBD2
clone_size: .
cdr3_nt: TGCAGTGCTAGAGGTGGGAGGGCCGTCAATGAGCAGTTCTTC
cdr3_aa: CSARGGRAVNEQFF

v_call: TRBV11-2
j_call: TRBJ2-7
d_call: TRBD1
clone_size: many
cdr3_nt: TGTGCCAGCAGCTTAGTGGGACAGGGTATAGAGCAGTACTTC
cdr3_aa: CASSLVGQGIEQYF

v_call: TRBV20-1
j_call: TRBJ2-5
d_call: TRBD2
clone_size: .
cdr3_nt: TGCAGTGCTAGAGATGTAGCGGGGGGGCTAGAGACCCAGTACTTC
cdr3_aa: CSARDVAGGLETQYF

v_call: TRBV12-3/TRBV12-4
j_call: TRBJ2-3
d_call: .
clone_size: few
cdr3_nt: TGTGCCAGCAGTTTCGGGATAGGGGGGGCGGCAGATACGCAGTATTTT
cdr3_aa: CASSFGIGGAADTQYF

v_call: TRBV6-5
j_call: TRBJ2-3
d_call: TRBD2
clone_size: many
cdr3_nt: TGTGCCAGCAGGTCCCGACTAGCTGGCACAGATACGCAGTATTTT
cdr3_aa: CASRSRLAGTDTQYF